Each of the 3 T cell receptor beta chains below was sequenced from the same sample in a study of shared clonotypes between healthy human individuals. TCRdb keeps only in-frame clones here, not all; method: immunoSEQ multiplex PCR. The sample has around 1,900,000 clones, around 93% seen once. Positively selected for CCR7, the CD45RO-negative cells used as naive CD8 cells excluded terminally differentiated effector memory CD45RA+ cells. Sequenced sample: naive CD8+ T cells from PBMCs. Every receptor here comes from a man aged 18 to 29 in good health. Some clones in this sample may be carry-over from other donors' samples.

As regards this clone: The sample contains more than one DNA sequence encoding this CDR3. This rearrangement joins TRBV6-5 to TRBJ1-2; a weak D match, TRBD1 (5 bases). Germline loops: CDR1 MNHEY, CDR2 SVGAGI. V lost 0 bases and J lost 8, with 10 bases in between. The CDR3 length is 13 residues. The CDR3 sequence is CASSYSGRDGYTF. CDR3 in DNA: TGTGCCAGCAGTTACTCGGGACGGGACGGCTACACCTTC.

The J gene is TRBJ2-7, the V gene TRBV19; D uncertain. The germline V and J ends were trimmed by 9 bases and 3 bases, with 15 bases remaining between them. The CDR3 runs to 13 residues. CDR1 and CDR2 (germline): LNHDA, SQIVND (reference sequence). The CDR3 nucleotides read TGTGCCAGCCGGAGTGGGGTATACTACGAGCAGTACTTC. Protein: CASRSGVYYEQYF. The complete variable domain, with remaining parts taken from reference TRBV19 and TRBJ2-7, reads DGGITQSPKYLFRKEGQNVTLSCEQNLNHDAMYWYRQDPGQGLRLIYYSQIVNDFQKGDIAEGYSVSREKKESFPLTVTSAQKNPTAFYLCASRSGVYYEQYFGPGTRLTVT.

The rearrangement joins TRBV15 to TRBJ2-5; 9 nucleotides match TRBD1. CDR1 and CDR2 from the germline V gene are LNHNV and YYDKDF (reference sequence). After removal of 1 base from V and 2 bases from J, the junction contained 5 bases not matched to a gene. The length of the CDR3 is 16 residues. This chain's CDR3 is CATSRGTGGSQETQYF. The CDR3 DNA is TGTGCCACCAGCAGAGGTACAGGGGGCTCTCAAGAGACCCAGTACTTC.